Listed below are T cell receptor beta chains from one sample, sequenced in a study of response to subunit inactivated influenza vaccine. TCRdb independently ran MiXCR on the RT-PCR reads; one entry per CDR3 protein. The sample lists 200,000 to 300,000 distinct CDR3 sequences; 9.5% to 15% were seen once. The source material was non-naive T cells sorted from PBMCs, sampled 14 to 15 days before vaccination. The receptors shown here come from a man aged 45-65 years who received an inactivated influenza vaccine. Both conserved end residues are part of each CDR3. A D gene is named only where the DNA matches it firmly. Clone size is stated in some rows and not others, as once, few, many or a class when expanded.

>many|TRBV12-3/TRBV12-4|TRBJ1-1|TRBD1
CASSMTGTNTEAFF
TGTGCCAGCAGCATGACAGGGACGAACACTGAAGCTTTCTTT
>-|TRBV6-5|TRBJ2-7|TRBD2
CASSSTGSGRVYEQYF
TGTGCCAGCAGTTCCACGGGTAGCGGGAGAGTATACGAGCAGTACTTC
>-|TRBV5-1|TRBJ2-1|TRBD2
CASSLDAGGSYNEQFF
TGCGCCAGCAGCTTGGATGCGGGAGGGTCCTACAATGAGCAGTTCTTC
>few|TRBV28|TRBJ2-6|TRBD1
CASSPTGTGISGANVLTF
TGTGCCAGCAGTCCGACCGGGACAGGAATTTCTGGGGCCAACGTCCTGACTTTC
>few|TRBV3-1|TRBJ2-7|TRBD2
CASSNQRDSYEQYF
TGTGCCAGCAGCAACCAGCGGGACTCCTACGAGCAGTACTTC
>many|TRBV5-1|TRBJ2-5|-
CASSLYTRAQETQYF
TGCGCCAGCAGCTTGTACACCAGGGCACAAGAGACCCAGTACTTC
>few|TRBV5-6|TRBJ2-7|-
CASSSEGAGFYEQYF
TGTGCCAGCAGCTCGGAGGGCGCGGGGTTCTACGAGCAGTACTTC
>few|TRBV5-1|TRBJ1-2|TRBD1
CASSLETGYGYTF
TGCGCCAGCAGCTTGGAGACAGGGTATGGCTACACCTTC
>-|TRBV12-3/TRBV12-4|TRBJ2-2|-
CASSLIWQGKTGELFF
TGTGCCAGCAGTTTAATATGGCAGGGTAAAACCGGGGAGCTGTTTTTT
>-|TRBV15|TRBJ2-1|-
CATSRESESYNEQFF
TGTGCCACCAGCAGGGAGTCGGAATCATACAATGAGCAGTTCTTC
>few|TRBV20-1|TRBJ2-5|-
CSASEGDETQYF
TGCAGTGCTAGTGAAGGGGACGAGACCCAGTACTTC
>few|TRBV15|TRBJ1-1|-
CATSRDRTRSNTEAFF
TGTGCCACCAGCAGAGATAGAACAAGGTCGAACACTGAAGCTTTCTTT
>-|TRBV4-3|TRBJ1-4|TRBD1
CASSQAWDRVDNEKLFF
TGCGCCAGCAGCCAAGCCTGGGACAGGGTCGATAATGAAAAACTGTTTTTT
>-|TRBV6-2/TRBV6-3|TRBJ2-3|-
CASNQWGPDTQYF
TGTGCCAGCAACCAATGGGGTCCAGATACGCAGTATTTT
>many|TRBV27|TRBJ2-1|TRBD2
CASSLSPRGVRPYNEQFF
TGTGCCAGCAGTTTATCGCCGCGGGGGGTCAGGCCCTACAATGAGCAGTTCTTC
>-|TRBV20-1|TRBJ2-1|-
CSAFRAAGDEQFF
TGCAGTGCTTTCCGGGCCGCTGGGGATGAGCAGTTCTTC
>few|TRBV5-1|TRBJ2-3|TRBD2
CASSSGRGDYTDTQYF
TGCGCCAGCAGCTCAGGCCGGGGGGACTACACAGATACGCAGTATTTT
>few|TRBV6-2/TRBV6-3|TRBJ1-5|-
CASSYQAGSYSNQPQHF
TGTGCCAGCAGTTACCAGGCGGGATCGTATAGCAATCAGCCCCAGCATTTT
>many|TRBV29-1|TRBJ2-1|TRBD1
CSVDGTGVNEQFF
TGCAGCGTAGACGGGACAGGGGTGAATGAGCAGTTCTTC
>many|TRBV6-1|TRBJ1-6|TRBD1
CASSVTGTGETPLHF
TGTGCCAGCAGTGTCACCGGGACAGGGGAGACACCCCTCCACTTT
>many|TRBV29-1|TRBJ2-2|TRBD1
CSVTPGTDTGELFF
TGCAGCGTTACACCCGGGACAGACACCGGGGAGCTGTTTTTT
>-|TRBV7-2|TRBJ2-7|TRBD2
CASSFLRGGGVYEQYF
TGTGCCAGCAGCTTCCTTCGGGGCGGGGGGGTCTACGAGCAGTACTTC
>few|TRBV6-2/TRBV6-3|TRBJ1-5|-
CASSSRRSQLRGQPQHF
TGTGCCAGCAGTTCTCGGAGGAGTCAACTTAGGGGTCAGCCCCAGCATTTT
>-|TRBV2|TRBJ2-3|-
CASNVGGPDTQYF
TGTGCCAGCAATGTGGGCGGCCCAGATACGCAGTATTTT
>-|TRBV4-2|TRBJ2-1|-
CASALRSSYNEQFF
TGTGCCAGCGCTCTCAGGAGCTCCTACAATGAGCAGTTCTTC
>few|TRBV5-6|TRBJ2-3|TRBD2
CASSPSGGRTDTQYF
TGTGCCAGCAGTCCTAGCGGGGGTCGCACAGATACGCAGTATTTT
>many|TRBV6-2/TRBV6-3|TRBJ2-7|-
CASSYGAGYEQYF
TGTGCCAGCAGTTACGGGGCGGGCTACGAGCAGTACTTC
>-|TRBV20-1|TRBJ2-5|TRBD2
CSAGTPSGRRETQYF
TGCAGTGCTGGGACCCCCAGCGGGAGAAGGGAGACCCAGTACTTC
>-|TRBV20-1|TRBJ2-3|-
CSAKWAPNTDTQYF
TGCAGTGCTAAATGGGCCCCGAACACAGATACGCAGTATTTT
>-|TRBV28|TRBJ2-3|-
CASSLLTRLLASTDTQYF
TGTGCCAGCAGTTTGTTAACTCGACTACTAGCCAGCACAGATACGCAGTATTTT
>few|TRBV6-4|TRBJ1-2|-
CASTAPGRNHFNYGYTF
TGTGCCAGCACGGCTCCGGGACGGAACCATTTTAACTATGGCTACACCTTC
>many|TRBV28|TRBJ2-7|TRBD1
CASSRQGAPYEQYF
TGTGCCAGCAGTCGACAGGGGGCCCCCTACGAGCAGTACTTC
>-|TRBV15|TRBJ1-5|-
CATSRDRTGLGQPQHF
TGTGCCACCAGCAGAGATCGCACAGGGCTAGGTCAGCCCCAGCATTTT
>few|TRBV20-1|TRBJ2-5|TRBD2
CSARAQTSGGTETQYF
TGCAGTGCTAGAGCCCAGACTAGCGGGGGGACAGAGACCCAGTACTTC
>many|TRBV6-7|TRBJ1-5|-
CASSYSGSAKDGSQPQHF
TGTGCCAGCAGTTACTCGGGCAGCGCCAAAGATGGGAGTCAGCCCCAGCATTTT
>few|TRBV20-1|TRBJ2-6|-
CSARASGTSVLVGANVLTF
TGCAGTGCTAGAGCTTCCGGGACATCGGTCTTGGTTGGGGCCAACGTCCTGACTTTC
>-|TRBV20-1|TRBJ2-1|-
CSARRIGNDYNEQFF
TGCAGTGCTAGACGTATTGGGAACGACTACAATGAGCAGTTCTTC
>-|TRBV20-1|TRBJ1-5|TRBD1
CSAKRTGHYNQPQHF
TGCAGTGCTAAAAGGACAGGGCACTACAATCAGCCCCAGCATTTT
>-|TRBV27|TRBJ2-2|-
CASSLSGVGELFF
TGTGCCAGCAGTTTGTCGGGGGTCGGGGAGCTGTTTTTT
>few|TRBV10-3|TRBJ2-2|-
CAISESFNTGELFF
TGTGCCATCAGTGAGTCCTTCAACACCGGGGAGCTGTTTTTT
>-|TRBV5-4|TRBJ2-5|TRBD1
CASSDGDRQETQYF
TGTGCCAGCAGCGATGGGGACAGGCAAGAGACCCAGTACTTC
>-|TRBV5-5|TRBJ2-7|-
CASSHGPSYEQYF
TGTGCCAGCAGCCACGGCCCTTCCTACGAGCAGTACTTC
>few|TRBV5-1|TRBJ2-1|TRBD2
CASSPLTSGSGNEQFF
TGCGCCAGCAGCCCATTGACTAGCGGGAGCGGCAATGAGCAGTTCTTC
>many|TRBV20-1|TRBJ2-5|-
CSASGSQETQYF
TGCAGTGCTAGCGGGAGCCAAGAGACCCAGTACTTC
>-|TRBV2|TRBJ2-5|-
CASSVGYVQETQYF
TGTGCCAGCAGTGTGGGTTATGTCCAAGAGACCCAGTACTTC
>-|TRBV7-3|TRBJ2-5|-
CASSLGFGIPGDTQYF
TGTGCCAGCAGCTTAGGGTTTGGGATCCCAGGAGATACCCAGTACTTC
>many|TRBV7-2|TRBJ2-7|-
CASQLGVGEQYF
TGTGCCAGCCAGCTTGGTGTTGGCGAGCAGTACTTC
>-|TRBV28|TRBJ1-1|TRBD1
CASSPGTGGLAFF
TGTGCCAGCAGCCCGGGGACAGGGGGCCTCGCTTTCTTT
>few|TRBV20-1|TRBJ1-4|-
CSARDRGGVEKLFF
TGCAGTGCTAGAGATCGGGGAGGGGTTGAAAAACTGTTTTTT
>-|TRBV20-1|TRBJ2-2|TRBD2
CSATGTRVVGGELFF
TGCAGTGCCACCGGGACTAGGGTTGTGGGCGGGGAGCTGTTTTTT
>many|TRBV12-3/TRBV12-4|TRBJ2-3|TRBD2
CASRPWGGGTDTQYF
TGTGCCAGCAGACCCTGGGGGGGGGGCACAGATACGCAGTATTTT
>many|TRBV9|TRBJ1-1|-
CASSPTGMNTEAFF
TGTGCCAGCAGCCCCACCGGGATGAACACTGAAGCTTTCTTT